A single T cell receptor beta chain is shown here with its context. These data come from a study of graft-versus-host responses after intestinal transplantation. V was trimmed by 1 base and J by 8 bases, leaving 26 bases between them. There are 18 residues in the CDR3. The V gene's germline CDR1 is SEHNR and CDR2 FQNEAQ (reference sequence). Clones were read by immunoSEQ multiplex PCR, and TCRdb kept only the in-frame ones, dropping some. The sample has tens of thousands of clones, approximately 94% seen once. This receptor was taken from a human patient who received an intestinal transplant, so some T cells may come from the graft donor. J is TRBJ1-2 and V is TRBV7-9, with D hard to call. Sequenced material: PBMCs, taken 156 days after intestinal transplant. The CDR3 sequence is CASSLEGILSLLFEGYTF. The CDR3 region has the DNA TGTGCCAGCAGCTTAGAGGGTATACTCAGCCTTCTCTTCGAAGGCTACACCTTC.